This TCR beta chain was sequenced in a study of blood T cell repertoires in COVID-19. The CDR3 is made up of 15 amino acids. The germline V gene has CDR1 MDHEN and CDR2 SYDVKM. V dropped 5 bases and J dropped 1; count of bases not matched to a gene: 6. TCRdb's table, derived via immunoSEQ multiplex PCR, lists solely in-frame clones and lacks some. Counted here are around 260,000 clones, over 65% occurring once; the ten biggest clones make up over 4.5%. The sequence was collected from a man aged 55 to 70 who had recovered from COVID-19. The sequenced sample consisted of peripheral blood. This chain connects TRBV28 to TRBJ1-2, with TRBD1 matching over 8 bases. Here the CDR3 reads CASSQPGQDNYGYTF. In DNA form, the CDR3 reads TGTGCCAGCAGTCAGCCGGGACAGGATAACTATGGCTACACCTTC.